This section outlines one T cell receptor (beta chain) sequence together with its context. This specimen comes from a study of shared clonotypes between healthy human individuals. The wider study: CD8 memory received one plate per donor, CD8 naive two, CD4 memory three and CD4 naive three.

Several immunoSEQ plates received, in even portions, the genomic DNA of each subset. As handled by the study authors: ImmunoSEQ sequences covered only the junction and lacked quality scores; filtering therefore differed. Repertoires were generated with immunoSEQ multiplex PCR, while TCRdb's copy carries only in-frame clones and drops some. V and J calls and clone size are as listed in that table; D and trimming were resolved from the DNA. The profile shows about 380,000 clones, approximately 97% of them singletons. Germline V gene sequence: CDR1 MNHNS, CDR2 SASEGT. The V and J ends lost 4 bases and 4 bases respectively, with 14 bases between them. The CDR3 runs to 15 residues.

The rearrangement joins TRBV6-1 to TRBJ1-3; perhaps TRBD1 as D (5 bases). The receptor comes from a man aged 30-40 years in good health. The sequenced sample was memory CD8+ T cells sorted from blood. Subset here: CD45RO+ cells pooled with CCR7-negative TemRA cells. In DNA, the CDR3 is TGTGCCAGCAGTGGGTCCAGGGTAGGAGGAAACACCATATATTTT. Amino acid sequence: CASSGSRVGGNTIYF.